This T cell receptor beta chain was sequenced in a study of brain T cells in children with intractable seizures. Study outcomes and limitations: Only CDR3 sequence similarity suggested viral specificity, without known HCMV serostatus. Absence of clones before surgery may stem from lower sequencing depth.

Time point noted: blood from clinic visit 5 months post-surgery; TSC patient then seizure free. The sequenced cases were selected for having the highest brain T cell transcript signatures. Pre-surgery treatment included at least one anti-epileptic drug. With respect to this clone: Its antigen is unknown.

Germline CDR1 is MNHEY and CDR2 is SMNVEV (reference sequence). J lost 2 bases, V lost 1 base, and 2 bases had no gene match. This CDR3 has 15 residues. TCRdb's table, derived via immunoSEQ multiplex PCR, lists solely in-frame clones and lacks some. The profile shows 340,000 or so clones, 93% of them singletons. The sequence came from a boy in the first two years of life with tuberous sclerosis and intractable seizures. V and J are TRBV27 and TRBJ2-3, with 8 bases that match TRBD2. The sequencing used peripheral blood, collected less than 6 months after surgery. The CDR3 coding sequence is TGTGCCAGCAGTTTATTCGGACTAGCCACAGATACGCAGTATTTT. Its translation: CASSLFGLATDTQYF.